This T cell receptor (beta chain) was found in a study of cytotoxic CD8 clonotypes in ibrutinib-treated CLL. The CDR3 consists of 13 residues. The germline gives CDR1 SGHRS, CDR2 YFSETQ. The V end was cut by 0 bases, the J end by 5 bases, with 6 bases between. Method: immunoSEQ multiplex PCR; TCRdb's copy keeps in-frame clones and lacks some. The top ten hold 3% of the sample, which has 150,000 to 200,000 clones, 70% to 90% seen once. The receptor comes from a human donor with chronic lymphocytic leukemia. Sequencing was performed on PBMCs, taken at disease progression, from a patient treated with ibrutinib. The genes are TRBV5-1 and TRBJ2-1; no firm D call. CDR3 protein: CASSLVADNEQFF. DNA of the CDR3: TGCGCCAGCAGCTTGGTTGCCGACAATGAGCAGTTCTTC.